This entry features one TCR beta chain sequence. Germline V gene lookup returns CDR1 MGHRA and CDR2 YSYEKL. This CDR3 comprises 14 residues. This sample was included in a study of blood T cells in healthy people across ages. Primers used in a second PCR of roughly 7 to 12 cycles were a sample-barcoded 5' primer and a J-beta primer mix. All samples yielded 2.5 million or more CDR3-containing paired-end reads. One entry per CDR3 protein, called by TCRdb with MiXCR from the 5' RACE reads. Seen here are approximately 760,000 distinct CDR3 sequences, around a quarter observed once, and the top ten hold 9.4%. The data also belong to a second study, concerning T cells of mothers and their children.

The TCR comes from a boy aged 5-17 years in good health. This chain links TRBV4-1 with TRBJ2-5; D is uncertain. The J call may be faulty, since TRBJ2-1 better matches the DNA end. Sequencing was performed on blood. The CDR3 DNA is TGCGCCAGCAGCCAAGATTTGGCTAACAATGAGCAGTTCTTC. It translates to CASSQDLANNEQFF.